The sample holds one count of the clone carrying this T cell receptor beta chain. Antigen: not known. Sequencing used immunoSEQ multiplex PCR; TCRdb keeps in-frame clones, though not all of them. This table has some 350,000 clones, 85% to 90% appearing once. Treatment reported: 15 to 20 received Ad26.COV2.S at low or high dose, single or two shots; roughly 5 received placebo; per-sample allocation not given. Sampling was done on day 63 after the first vaccine or placebo injection. The individual, an adult aged 18-55 years, was a donor in Boston. These data originate in a study of Ad26.COV2.S vaccination and SARS-CoV-2 variants. Whole-study context: The donor was enrolled in the Ad26.COV2.S arm of the COV1001 trial. Study-level points and caveats: Using TCR breadth and depth analyses may have led to underestimated total T cell responses.

Trimming shortened V by 1 base and J by 1 base, and 9 bases separated the two germline ends. The CDR3 contains 15 residues. CDR1 and CDR2 from the germline V gene are LGHDT and YNNKEL (reference sequence). This chain links TRBV3-1 (or the pseudogene TRBV3-2) with TRBJ2-3, with a weak D call TRBD1 (5 bases). This sample comprised peripheral blood, obtained in a trial of Ad26.COV2.S vaccine versus placebo. The clonotype originates from a person between 18 and 65 years old who received the Ad26.COV2.S COVID-19 vaccine or a placebo. The chain's CDR3 is CASSQGVRGTDTQYF. For the CDR3, the DNA is TGTGCCAGCAGCCAAGGTGTCAGGGGCACAGATACGCAGTATTTT.